The text below deals with one T cell receptor (beta chain). Profiling relied on immunoSEQ multiplex PCR, and the TCRdb table lists in-frame clones only, not all of them. The sample consists of around 30,000 clones, just over 90% of them appearing once. The data originate from a study of T cell changes during pregnancy in multiple sclerosis. Trimming shortened V by 0 bases and J by 8 bases, and 13 bases separated the two germline ends. Germline CDR1 is LNHDA and CDR2 is SQIVND (reference sequence). The length of the CDR3 is 15 residues. V and J are TRBV19 and TRBJ1-4; D may be TRBD1 (6 bases). This receptor was taken from a female donor with multiple sclerosis, enrolled in a pregnancy study. Sequenced material: CD4+ T cells from peripheral blood mononuclear cells, taken after pregnancy. The CDR3 coding sequence is TGTGCCAGTAGTATAGATCTAGGGACACGAGAAAAACTGTTTTTT. It translates to CASSIDLGTREKLFF.